This TCR beta chain stems from a study of T cell changes during pregnancy in multiple sclerosis. The assay was immunoSEQ multiplex PCR, and TCRdb's table has in-frame clones only and misses some. The sample has approximately 74,000 clones; more than 85% are singletons. Sequencing was performed on peripheral blood, taken before pregnancy. The origin of this receptor is a female donor with multiple sclerosis, enrolled in a pregnancy study.

CDR3 nucleotides: TGTGCCAGCAGTGAAGAGGAGACAGCTACTAACTATGGCTACACCTTC. Protein: CASSEEETATNYGYTF. The genes are TRBV6-1 and TRBJ1-2; tentatively, D is TRBD1 (5 bases). Germline assignment: CDR1 MNHNS and CDR2 SASEGT. Trimming took 1 base from V and 0 from J, leaving 12 bases between them. The CDR3 is made up of 16 amino acids.